The following is a T cell receptor (beta chain) sequence with its context. This entry belongs to a study of blood T cell repertoires in COVID-19. CDR1 is GTSNPN and CDR2 is SVGIG in the germline V gene (reference sequence). V shed 2 bases and J shed 2 bases, with 7 bases lying between them. The CDR3 is 13 residues long. Sequencing was performed with immunoSEQ multiplex PCR; in TCRdb, only in-frame clones are kept and a portion is missing. The table records fewer than 300,000 clones, roughly 80% of them present only once. The receptor comes from a man aged 35 to 55 who had been exposed to COVID-19. This chain uses TRBV30 with TRBJ2-1; D is ambiguous. The specimen sequenced was PBMCs or T cells enriched from blood (not recorded which). CDR3 residues: CAWSLGAYNEQFF. The DNA of the CDR3 is TGTGCCTGGAGTCTCGGAGCCTACAATGAGCAGTTCTTC.